The 14 T cell receptor beta chains below were found in one sample sequenced in a study of blood T cell repertoires in COVID-19. Assay used: immunoSEQ multiplex PCR; TCRdb lists only in-frame clones, some missing. The data contain fewer than 350,000 clones, around 90% of them singletons. Sample: peripheral blood. The receptors derive from a woman younger than 45 with COVID-19, enrolled during active disease.

The chain carries TRBV28 and TRBJ1-5; tentative D call: TRBD1 (5 bases). CDR1 is MDHEN, CDR2 SYDVKM, per germline. This CDR3 is 14 amino acids long. V was shortened by 6 bases and J by 7 bases, with 16 bases between the two germline ends. CDR3 region: CASRSGEGGQPQHF. CDR3 bases: TGTGCCAGCAGATCGGGGGAGGGCGGACAGCCCCAGCATTTT.

This chain joins TRBV7-9 and TRBJ2-5; D may be TRBD2 (5 bases). Germline V gene data show CDR1 as SEHNR and CDR2 as FQNEAQ (reference sequence). Between the trimmed V and J ends, which lost 1 base and 5 bases, there was a span of 11 bases. CDR3 size: 14 residues. Here the CDR3 reads CASSLVGGGETQYF. CDR3 DNA sequence: TGTGCCAGCAGCTTAGTTGGAGGTGGGGAGACCCAGTACTTC.

The CDR3 loop is CASSDPGQGNEKLFF. The DNA of the CDR3 is TGTGCCAGCAGTGACCCGGGACAGGGAAATGAAAAACTGTTTTTT. This sequence joins TRBV25-1 and TRBJ1-4; 9 positions agree with TRBD1. The germline gives CDR1 MGHDK, CDR2 SYGVNS. There are 15 residues in the CDR3. Trimming took 3 bases from V and 5 from J; bases not matched to a gene: 4.

V gene TRBV4-1 combines with J gene TRBJ2-1; D gene uncertain. The germline gives CDR1 MGHRA, CDR2 YSYEKL. The CDR3 has 14 amino acids. Deletions cut 0 bases from V and 4 bases from J, with 7 bases between. The CDR3 nucleotides are TGCGCCAGCAGCCAAGACCTTCTTTACAATGAGCAGTTCTTC. Amino acids: CASSQDLLYNEQFF.

V usage is TRBV3-1 (or the pseudogene TRBV3-2) and J usage is TRBJ2-1; 15 bases match TRBD2. The germline V gene has CDR1 LGHDT and CDR2 YNNKEL (reference sequence). This CDR3 comprises 18 residues. The V gene end was trimmed by 1 base and the J gene end by 7 bases; junction bases not matched to a gene: 8. This chain's CDR3 is CASSQGTSGRGILNEQFF. CDR3 coding DNA: TGTGCCAGCAGCCAAGGGACTAGCGGGAGGGGAATCTTAAATGAGCAGTTCTTC.

The chain carries TRBV10-3 and TRBJ1-5, with D uncertain. V lost 0 bases and J lost 0, with 12 bases in between. Germline CDR1 reads ENHRY; CDR2 reads SYGVKD. The CDR3 consists of 17 residues. The CDR3 here is CAISESWAADSNQPQHF. The CDR3 DNA reads TGTGCCATCAGTGAGTCGTGGGCAGCTGATAGCAATCAGCCCCAGCATTTT.

V usage is TRBV29-1 and J usage is TRBJ1-1, with a possible D match to TRBD1 (6 bases). The germline gives CDR1 SQVTM, CDR2 ANQGSEA. The V end was cut by 6 bases, the J end by 1 base, with 9 bases between. The CDR3 spans 12 residues. The CDR3 reads CSVGAGNTEAFF. DNA of the CDR3: TGCAGCGTGGGGGCGGGGAACACTGAAGCTTTCTTT.

The chain has TRBV7-3 and TRBJ2-7; 12 bases align to TRBD1. The CDR3 runs 15 residues. CDR1 SGHTA and CDR2 FQGTGA come from the germline V gene. J gave up 5 bases and V 3 bases, and 5 bases lay outside the gene matches. In DNA, the CDR3 is TGTGCCAGCAGCTTCGGGACAGGGGGCTTCAACGAGCAGTACTTC. Protein product: CASSFGTGGFNEQYF. The full variable domain, its missing parts supplied by reference TRBV7-3 and TRBJ2-7, is GAGVSQTPSNKVTEKGKYVELRCDPISGHTALYWYRQSLGQGPEFLIYFQGTGAADDSGLPNDRFFAVRPEGSVSTLKIQRTERGDSAVYLCASSFGTGGFNEQYFGPGTRLTVT.

V is TRBV6-6 and J is TRBJ1-4, with D possibly TRBD1 on 6 matching bases. V was pared by 10 bases and J by 7 bases, with 16 bases between. Germline assignment: CDR1 MNHNY and CDR2 SVGAGI (reference sequence). This CDR3 region has 13 residues. The CDR3: CATCQGSFEKLFF. Written as DNA, the CDR3 is TGTGCCACCTGCCAGGGGTCGTTTGAAAAACTGTTTTTT.

This chain joins TRBV4-2 and TRBJ1-5; 10 nucleotides match TRBD1. The CDR3 has 16 amino acids. V lost 3 bases, J lost 2 bases, and 4 bases stayed unmatched. In germline, CDR1 is LGHNA, CDR2 YNFKEQ. The CDR3, as DNA: TGTGCCAGCAGCCAGGGCGGACAGGGGGGCAATCAGCCCCAGCATTTT. Its protein is CASSQGGQGGNQPQHF.

The count of this clone is one. V usage is TRBV19 and J usage is TRBJ1-4, with 10 bases that match TRBD1. The CDR3 sequence is 15 residues long. The germline V gene has CDR1 LNHDA and CDR2 SQIVND (reference sequence). V lost 6 bases, J lost 4 bases, and 5 bases stayed unmatched. For the CDR3, the DNA is TGTGCCAGTAGGGACAGGGGGTCCAGTAATGAAAAACTGTTTTTT. Amino acids: CASRDRGSSNEKLFF.

The V call is TRBV2, the J call TRBJ2-1; D gene uncertain. Trimming cost V 4 bases and J 0 bases, with 10 bases left between them. The CDR3 runs to 15 residues. Germline V CDR1 and CDR2: SNHLY, FYNNEI. The CDR3 protein is CASSAATSSYNEQFF. For the CDR3, the DNA is TGTGCCAGCAGTGCAGCTACAAGCTCCTACAATGAGCAGTTCTTC.

The table lists this clone with a count of one. This rearrangement joins TRBV29-1 to TRBJ2-1; TRBD1 is a possible D gene (7 bases). Germline CDR1 SQVTM, CDR2 ANQGSEA. V was cut by 4 bases and J by 8 bases, with 15 bases left in between. The CDR3 extends over 13 amino acids. The DNA for the CDR3 is TGCAGCGTTGGGGGGGACAGTACGTATGAGCAGTTCTTC. Translating it yields CSVGGDSTYEQFF.

The chain uses TRBV28 and TRBJ2-7; weak D call: TRBD1 (6 bases). V was pared by 8 bases and J by 4 bases, with 12 bases between. The CDR3 loop spans 12 amino acids. Germline V gene data show CDR1 as MDHEN and CDR2 as SYDVKM. The CDR3 is CASGQYNYEQYF. The CDR3 coding sequence is TGTGCCAGCGGACAGTACAATTACGAGCAGTACTTC.